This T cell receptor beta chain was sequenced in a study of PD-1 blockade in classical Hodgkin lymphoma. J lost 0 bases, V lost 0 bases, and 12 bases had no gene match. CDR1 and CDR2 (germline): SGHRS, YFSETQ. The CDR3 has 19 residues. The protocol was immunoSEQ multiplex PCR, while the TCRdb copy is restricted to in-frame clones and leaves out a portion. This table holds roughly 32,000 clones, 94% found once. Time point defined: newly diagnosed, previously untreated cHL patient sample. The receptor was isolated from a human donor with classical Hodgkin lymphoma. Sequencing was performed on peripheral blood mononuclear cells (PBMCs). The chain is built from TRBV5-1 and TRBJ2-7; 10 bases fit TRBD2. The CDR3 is CASSLAFGTSAESSYEQYF. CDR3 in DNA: TGCGCCAGCAGCTTGGCCTTCGGGACTAGCGCCGAGAGCTCCTACGAGCAGTACTTC. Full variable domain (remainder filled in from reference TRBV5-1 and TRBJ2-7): KAGVTQTPRYLIKTRGQQVTLSCSPISGHRSVSWYQQTPGQGLQFLFEYFSETQRNKGNFPGRFSGRQFSNSRSEMNVSTLELGDSALYLCASSLAFGTSAESSYEQYFGPGTRLTVT.